This T cell receptor beta chain was sequenced for a study of control samples from healthy donors and cancer patients (TCRdb year 2020). From its cysteine to its phenylalanine, the CDR3 spans 14 amino acids. Of the read, only the CDR3 DNA is kept; its 42 bases are in frame from base 1. Trimming removed 6 bases from V and 7 bases from J, leaving 13 bases between the germline ends. Via the germline V gene, CDR1 is SNHLY and CDR2 FYNNEI. For this clone: Its specific antigen is unknown. Per-nucleotide qualities are absent, and no much larger clonotype sits a single base away.

Libraries came from the immunoSEQ multiplex PCR assay. This immuneACCESS table, as held by TCRdb, lists in-frame sequences with V and J called but not all clones. Of the missing ones, under half trace to an unresolved V gene in checked studies; the others have no known cause. This sample gives over 200,000 clones in total; 82% of them show up just once. Of the sample, approximately 12% falls within the top ten clones. This receptor was taken from a woman between 55 and 75 years old with lung cancer. This chain is built from TRBV2 and TRBJ1-6; the D segment cannot be called with confidence. Sequenced material: PBMCs. The CDR3 loop reads CASSGVTANSPLHF. The bases read TGTGCCAGCAGCGGTGTCACAGCAAATTCACCCCTCCACTTT.